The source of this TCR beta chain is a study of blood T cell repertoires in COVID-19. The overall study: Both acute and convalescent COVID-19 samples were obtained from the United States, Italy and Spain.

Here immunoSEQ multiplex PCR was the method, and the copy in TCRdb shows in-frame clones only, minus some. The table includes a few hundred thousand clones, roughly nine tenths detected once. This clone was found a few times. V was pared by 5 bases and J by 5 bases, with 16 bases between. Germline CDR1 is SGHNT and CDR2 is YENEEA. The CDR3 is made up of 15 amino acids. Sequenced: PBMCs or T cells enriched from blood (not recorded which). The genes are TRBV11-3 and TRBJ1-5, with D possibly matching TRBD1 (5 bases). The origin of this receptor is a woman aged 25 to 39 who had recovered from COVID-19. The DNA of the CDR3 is TGTGCCAGCAGCCCACGGGGGGGAAACTATCAGCCCCAGCATTTT. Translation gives CASSPRGGNYQPQHF. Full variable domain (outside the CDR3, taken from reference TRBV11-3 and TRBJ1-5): EAGVVQSPRYKIIEKKQPVAFWCNPISGHNTLYWYLQNLGQGPELLIRYENEEAVDDSQLPKDRFSAERLKGVDSTLKIQPAELGDSAVYLCASSPRGGNYQPQHFGDGTRLSIL.